This T cell receptor beta chain was found in a study of shared T cell receptors in the human thymus. The protocol was immunoSEQ multiplex PCR, while the TCRdb copy is restricted to in-frame clones and leaves out a portion. The data contain roughly 700,000 clones, approximately 88% of them singletons. Germline-derived CDR1 and CDR2 are MGHRA and YSYEKL. The V and J ends lost 0 bases and 0 bases respectively, with 9 bases between them. This CDR3 comprises 16 residues. A further study also used this sample, focusing on human thymus T cells. As that study records: Healthy Finnish infants undergoing corrective surgery for congenital heart defects were used as donors. Surgeons resected thymus tissue during corrective heart surgery. Repertoires sampled from thymus and blood appeared biased in V and J gene usage. Related research described strongly overlapping thymic repertoires in unrelated people.

This sequence originates from a boy less than two years old with a congenital heart defect. This chain links TRBV4-1 with TRBJ1-5; D ambiguous. Input material: thymocytes. Here the CDR3 DNA reads TGCGCCAGCAGCCAAGATGGAGGATATAGCAATCAGCCCCAGCATTTT. As protein: CASSQDGGYSNQPQHF.